Listed below are T cell receptor beta chains from one sample, sequenced in a study of cytomegalovirus exposure and HLA in healthy donors. TCRdb keeps only in-frame clones here, not all; method: immunoSEQ multiplex PCR. The sample gives 120,000 or so clones, 88% of which show up once; 4.4% is in the top ten. The specimen sequenced was PBMCs. Receptor source: a man aged 18 to 30 in good health and CMV-seropositive. Both conserved end residues are part of each CDR3. Each record gives: V gene, J gene, clone size, D gene, CDR3 DNA, CDR3 protein. A D gene is named only where the DNA matches it firmly. Clone sizes are given selectively: once, few, many, or a class where the clone is expanded.

v_call: TRBV11-2
j_call: TRBJ1-1
clone_size: .
d_call: .
cdr3_nt: TGTGCCAGCAGCTTAAAGCGACAGCCGGTGAACACTGAAGCTTTCTTT
cdr3_aa: CASSLKRQPVNTEAFF

v_call: TRBV5-6
j_call: TRBJ2-5
clone_size: .
d_call: .
cdr3_nt: TGTGCCAGCAGCCTTACTAGTCAAGAGACCCAGTACTTC
cdr3_aa: CASSLTSQETQYF

v_call: TRBV30
j_call: TRBJ1-2
clone_size: medium-sized
d_call: .
cdr3_nt: TGTGCCTGGAGTACGCAGGACAGCTCGAGTGGCTACACCTTC
cdr3_aa: CAWSTQDSSSGYTF

v_call: TRBV6-4
j_call: TRBJ2-2
clone_size: few
d_call: TRBD2
cdr3_nt: TGTGCCAGCAGTGACGGGGGGGACACCGGGGAGCTGTTTTTT
cdr3_aa: CASSDGGDTGELFF

v_call: TRBV28
j_call: TRBJ1-2
clone_size: .
d_call: .
cdr3_nt: TGTGCCAGCAGTTTAAGGGGTGGCTACACCTTC
cdr3_aa: CASSLRGGYTF

v_call: TRBV7-2
j_call: TRBJ2-1
clone_size: .
d_call: TRBD2
cdr3_nt: TGTGCCAGCAGCCCGACTAGCGGCATGACCAATGAGCAGTTCTTC
cdr3_aa: CASSPTSGMTNEQFF

v_call: TRBV28
j_call: TRBJ2-1
clone_size: .
d_call: TRBD2
cdr3_nt: TGTGCCAGCAGTTTGGGCGGCCTAGCGGGAGTCAATGAGCAGTTCTTC
cdr3_aa: CASSLGGLAGVNEQFF

v_call: TRBV10-3
j_call: TRBJ2-7
clone_size: .
d_call: TRBD2
cdr3_nt: TGTGCCATCAATGAAGCGGGGACCTACGAGCAGTACTTC
cdr3_aa: CAINEAGTYEQYF

v_call: TRBV4-3
j_call: TRBJ2-5
clone_size: .
d_call: TRBD2
cdr3_nt: TGCGCCAGCAGCCAAGTGGGGCGGACTAGCACAGAGACCCAGTACTTC
cdr3_aa: CASSQVGRTSTETQYF

v_call: TRBV29-1
j_call: TRBJ2-7
clone_size: once
d_call: TRBD1
cdr3_nt: TGCAGCGTCGGACGGACAGGGGGCTACGAGCAGTACTTC
cdr3_aa: CSVGRTGGYEQYF

v_call: TRBV4-2
j_call: TRBJ1-6
clone_size: .
d_call: .
cdr3_nt: TGTGCCAGCAGCCAAGGCGAGAATTCACCCCTCCACTTT
cdr3_aa: CASSQGENSPLHF

v_call: TRBV9
j_call: TRBJ2-3
clone_size: .
d_call: TRBD1
cdr3_nt: TGTGCCAGCAGCGCCGATCCCCGGACAGGGGGCAGCTCAGATACGCAGTATTTT
cdr3_aa: CASSADPRTGGSSDTQYF

v_call: TRBV6-1
j_call: TRBJ2-7
clone_size: .
d_call: .
cdr3_nt: TGTGCCAGCAGTGAATTGCGGGGACGCGAGCAGTACTTC
cdr3_aa: CASSELRGREQYF

v_call: TRBV5-4
j_call: TRBJ2-7
clone_size: .
d_call: TRBD1
cdr3_nt: TGTGCCAGCAGCTTCGAGACAGGGCACTACGAGCAGTACTTC
cdr3_aa: CASSFETGHYEQYF

v_call: TRBV4-3
j_call: TRBJ2-3
clone_size: .
d_call: TRBD1
cdr3_nt: TGCGCCAGCAGCCAAAACACAGGGGGAGGCACAGATACGCAGTATTTT
cdr3_aa: CASSQNTGGGTDTQYF

v_call: TRBV6-1
j_call: TRBJ2-7
clone_size: .
d_call: .
cdr3_nt: TGTGCCAGCTCAACTGAGAGGGGGTCCCTCTACGAGCAGTACTTC
cdr3_aa: CASSTERGSLYEQYF

v_call: TRBV15
j_call: TRBJ2-7
clone_size: .
d_call: .
cdr3_nt: TGTGCCACCAGCAGAGATTCGGGGGCCTACGAGCAGTACTTC
cdr3_aa: CATSRDSGAYEQYF

v_call: TRBV5-1
j_call: TRBJ2-7
clone_size: .
d_call: .
cdr3_nt: TGCGCCAGCAGCGCTATAAGAGGAGGCGAGCAGTACTTC
cdr3_aa: CASSAIRGGEQYF

v_call: TRBV5-1
j_call: TRBJ1-1
clone_size: .
d_call: .
cdr3_nt: TGCGCCAGCAGCTTGGTAACGGCGGGGACTGAAGCTTTCTTT
cdr3_aa: CASSLVTAGTEAFF

v_call: TRBV6-5
j_call: TRBJ1-2
clone_size: few
d_call: TRBD1
cdr3_nt: TGTGCCAGCAGAGGGACAGCCTATGGCTACACCTTC
cdr3_aa: CASRGTAYGYTF

v_call: TRBV30
j_call: TRBJ2-7
clone_size: .
d_call: .
cdr3_nt: TGTGCCTTTTTGACAGGAGGAACCTACGAGCAGTACTTC
cdr3_aa: CAFLTGGTYEQYF

v_call: TRBV25-1
j_call: TRBJ1-2
clone_size: few
d_call: .
cdr3_nt: TGTGCCAGCAGTGAATCCAGCGACTACACCTTC
cdr3_aa: CASSESSDYTF

v_call: TRBV11-2
j_call: TRBJ1-2
clone_size: .
d_call: .
cdr3_nt: TGTGCCAGCAGCATACAGGGTGGCTATGGCTACACCTTC
cdr3_aa: CASSIQGGYGYTF

v_call: TRBV7-9
j_call: TRBJ1-1
clone_size: .
d_call: .
cdr3_nt: TGTGCCAGCAGCTTAGGGGAGGCTCATAACACTGAAGCTTTCTTT
cdr3_aa: CASSLGEAHNTEAFF

v_call: TRBV6-5
j_call: TRBJ2-7
clone_size: .
d_call: .
cdr3_nt: TGTGCCAGCAGTTACTCTAAGAGGGGGGGCGGCGAGCAGTACTTC
cdr3_aa: CASSYSKRGGGEQYF

v_call: TRBV7-2
j_call: TRBJ2-1
clone_size: many
d_call: TRBD2
cdr3_nt: TGTGCCAGCAGCCACCGACTAGCGGATAACTACAATGAGCAGTTCTTC
cdr3_aa: CASSHRLADNYNEQFF

v_call: TRBV9
j_call: TRBJ1-2
clone_size: .
d_call: TRBD1
cdr3_nt: TGTGCCAGCAGCGAAAACAGGGGAGACTATGGCTACACCTTC
cdr3_aa: CASSENRGDYGYTF

v_call: TRBV7-9
j_call: TRBJ1-1
clone_size: .
d_call: .
cdr3_nt: TGTGCCAGCAGCCTTGATAGACTTAAATTGAACACTGAAGCTTTCTTT
cdr3_aa: CASSLDRLKLNTEAFF

v_call: TRBV6-5
j_call: TRBJ1-2
clone_size: .
d_call: .
cdr3_nt: TGTGCCAACCCGGACAGTCGAGAGGGACACTATGGCTACACCTTC
cdr3_aa: CANPDSREGHYGYTF

v_call: TRBV6-4
j_call: TRBJ1-2
clone_size: .
d_call: .
cdr3_nt: TGTGCCAGCAGTGACATTGGAGGAAATGGCTACACCTTC
cdr3_aa: CASSDIGGNGYTF

v_call: TRBV5-6
j_call: TRBJ2-5
clone_size: once
d_call: TRBD2
cdr3_nt: TGTGCCAGCAGCTTCTCCGGGGGGGCACAAGAGACCCAGTACTTC
cdr3_aa: CASSFSGGAQETQYF

v_call: TRBV27
j_call: TRBJ2-2
clone_size: .
d_call: TRBD2
cdr3_nt: TGTGCCAGCAGGCCCGGGACTAGCGGGGGTGGTTCCGGGGAGCTGTTTTTT
cdr3_aa: CASRPGTSGGGSGELFF

v_call: TRBV2
j_call: TRBJ1-2
clone_size: .
d_call: TRBD1
cdr3_nt: TGTGCCAGCAGACCCCTGCCGGGACAGGGGGCCTATGGCTACACCTTC
cdr3_aa: CASRPLPGQGAYGYTF

v_call: TRBV5-4
j_call: TRBJ1-1
clone_size: once
d_call: TRBD1
cdr3_nt: TGTGCCAGCAGCCCTGGACAGGGTGGCACGAACACTGAAGCTTTCTTT
cdr3_aa: CASSPGQGGTNTEAFF

v_call: TRBV19
j_call: TRBJ2-1
clone_size: .
d_call: .
cdr3_nt: TGTGCCAGTTCCGGGACAGAGCAGTTCTTC
cdr3_aa: CASSGTEQFF

v_call: TRBV6-1
j_call: TRBJ2-7
clone_size: .
d_call: TRBD2
cdr3_nt: TGTGCCAGCAGCCTGGGGGGGTCCTACGAGCAGTACTTC
cdr3_aa: CASSLGGSYEQYF

v_call: TRBV19
j_call: TRBJ1-3
clone_size: .
d_call: TRBD1
cdr3_nt: TGTGCCAGTTGGAAGAGGGCAGGGGGCGAAAACACCATATATTTT
cdr3_aa: CASWKRAGGENTIYF

v_call: TRBV11-2
j_call: TRBJ1-6
clone_size: .
d_call: .
cdr3_nt: TGTGCCAGCAGCTTATTGGACTGGACAGCTTATAATTCACCCCTCCACTTT
cdr3_aa: CASSLLDWTAYNSPLHF

v_call: TRBV11-3
j_call: TRBJ2-1
clone_size: .
d_call: TRBD2
cdr3_nt: TGTGCCAGCAGCTTAGCGGGGGGCTACAATGAGCAGTTCTTC
cdr3_aa: CASSLAGGYNEQFF

v_call: TRBV2
j_call: TRBJ1-2
clone_size: .
d_call: TRBD1
cdr3_nt: TGTGCCAGCATTCCCGACAGGGTTATCCATGGCTACACCTTC
cdr3_aa: CASIPDRVIHGYTF

v_call: TRBV2
j_call: TRBJ2-5
clone_size: once
d_call: TRBD1
cdr3_nt: TGTGCCAGCCTGGCGGACAGGGAAGAGACCCAGTACTTC
cdr3_aa: CASLADREETQYF

v_call: TRBV6-6
j_call: TRBJ1-3
clone_size: .
d_call: TRBD1
cdr3_nt: TGTGCCAGCAGTTACTCGACAGGGCCCTCCGGAAACACCATATATTTT
cdr3_aa: CASSYSTGPSGNTIYF

v_call: TRBV7-9
j_call: TRBJ1-1
clone_size: .
d_call: .
cdr3_nt: TGTGCCAGCAGCTACGGGGGGGTGAACACTGAAGCTTTCTTT
cdr3_aa: CASSYGGVNTEAFF

v_call: TRBV2
j_call: TRBJ2-7
clone_size: .
d_call: .
cdr3_nt: TGTGCCAGCAGTGAACTGCTCCAGGCGGGCGAGCAGTACTTC
cdr3_aa: CASSELLQAGEQYF

v_call: TRBV6-6
j_call: TRBJ2-5
clone_size: once
d_call: .
cdr3_nt: TGTGCCAGCAGGAAGGGGTTACAAGAGACCCAGTACTTC
cdr3_aa: CASRKGLQETQYF

v_call: TRBV4-1
j_call: TRBJ2-7
clone_size: .
d_call: .
cdr3_nt: TGCGCCAGCAGCCAAGACAGGAGGAGCTCCTACGAGCAGTACTTC
cdr3_aa: CASSQDRRSSYEQYF

v_call: TRBV7-9
j_call: TRBJ2-5
clone_size: .
d_call: .
cdr3_nt: TGTGCCAGCAGCTTTCCCCGGGAGACCCAGTACTTC
cdr3_aa: CASSFPRETQYF

v_call: TRBV10-3
j_call: TRBJ2-1
clone_size: .
d_call: TRBD2
cdr3_nt: TGTGCCATCAGTGAGCGGACTAGCGTGAGCTCCTACAATGAGCAGTTCTTC
cdr3_aa: CAISERTSVSSYNEQFF

v_call: TRBV6-5
j_call: TRBJ2-7
clone_size: .
d_call: TRBD2
cdr3_nt: TGTGCCGCCAGATCCCTGGCGGGGGGTCCCTACGAGCAGTACTTC
cdr3_aa: CAARSLAGGPYEQYF

v_call: TRBV11-2
j_call: TRBJ2-7
clone_size: once
d_call: .
cdr3_nt: TGTGCCAGCAGCTCCCCTCGGGGGGCGTTGGACGAGCAGTACTTC
cdr3_aa: CASSSPRGALDEQYF

v_call: TRBV4-3
j_call: TRBJ2-2
clone_size: .
d_call: .
cdr3_nt: TGCGCCAGCAGCCAAGAGAGTGTAGCAATCGTAACCGGGGAGCTGTTTTTT
cdr3_aa: CASSQESVAIVTGELFF

v_call: TRBV27
j_call: TRBJ1-2
clone_size: .
d_call: TRBD1
cdr3_nt: TGTGCCAGCAGTCCAATTCGGACAGGGGGAGGAGATGGCTACACCTTC
cdr3_aa: CASSPIRTGGGDGYTF

v_call: TRBV21-1
j_call: TRBJ1-3
clone_size: once
d_call: .
cdr3_nt: TGTGCCAGCAGCAAAAGGCGGACAGGATCCCCCTCTGGAAACACCATATATTTT
cdr3_aa: CASSKRRTGSPSGNTIYF

v_call: TRBV7-2
j_call: TRBJ1-5
clone_size: few
d_call: .
cdr3_nt: TGTGCCAGCAGCTCTTGGGCAGGGGGCAATCAGCCCCAGCATTTT
cdr3_aa: CASSSWAGGNQPQHF

v_call: TRBV27
j_call: TRBJ2-7
clone_size: .
d_call: .
cdr3_nt: TGTGCCAGCAGCCTAGACAGGGCGGGGGAGCAGTACTTC
cdr3_aa: CASSLDRAGEQYF